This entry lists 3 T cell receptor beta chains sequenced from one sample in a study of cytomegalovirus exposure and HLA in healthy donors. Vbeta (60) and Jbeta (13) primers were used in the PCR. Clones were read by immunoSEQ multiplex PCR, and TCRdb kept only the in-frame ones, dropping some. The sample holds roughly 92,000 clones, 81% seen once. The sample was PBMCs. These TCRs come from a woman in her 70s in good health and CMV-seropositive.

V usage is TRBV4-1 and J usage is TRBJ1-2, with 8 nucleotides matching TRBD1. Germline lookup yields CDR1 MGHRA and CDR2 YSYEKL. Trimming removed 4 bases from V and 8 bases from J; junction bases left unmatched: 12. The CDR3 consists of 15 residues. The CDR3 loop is CASSRTEGQVWGYTF. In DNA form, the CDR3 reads TGCGCCAGCAGCCGGACTGAGGGACAGGTTTGGGGCTACACCTTC.

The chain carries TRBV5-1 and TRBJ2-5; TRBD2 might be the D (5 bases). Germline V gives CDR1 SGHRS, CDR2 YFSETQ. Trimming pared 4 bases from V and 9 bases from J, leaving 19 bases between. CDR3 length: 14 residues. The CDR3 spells CASSIPIPSGPQYF. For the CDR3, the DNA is TGCGCCAGCAGCATACCAATTCCCAGCGGTCCCCAGTACTTC. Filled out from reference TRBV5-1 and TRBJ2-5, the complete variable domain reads KAGVTQTPRYLIKTRGQQVTLSCSPISGHRSVSWYQQTPGQGLQFLFEYFSETQRNKGNFPGRFSGRQFSNSRSEMNVSTLELGDSALYLCASSIPIPSGPQYFGPGTRLLVL.

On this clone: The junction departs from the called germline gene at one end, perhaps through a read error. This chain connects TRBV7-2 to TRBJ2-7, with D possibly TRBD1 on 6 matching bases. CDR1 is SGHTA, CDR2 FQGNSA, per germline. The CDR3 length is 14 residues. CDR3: CASSLDRGYSIPLF. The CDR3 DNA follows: TGTGCCAGCAGCTTAGATAGGGGGTATTCAATCCCGCTTTTC.